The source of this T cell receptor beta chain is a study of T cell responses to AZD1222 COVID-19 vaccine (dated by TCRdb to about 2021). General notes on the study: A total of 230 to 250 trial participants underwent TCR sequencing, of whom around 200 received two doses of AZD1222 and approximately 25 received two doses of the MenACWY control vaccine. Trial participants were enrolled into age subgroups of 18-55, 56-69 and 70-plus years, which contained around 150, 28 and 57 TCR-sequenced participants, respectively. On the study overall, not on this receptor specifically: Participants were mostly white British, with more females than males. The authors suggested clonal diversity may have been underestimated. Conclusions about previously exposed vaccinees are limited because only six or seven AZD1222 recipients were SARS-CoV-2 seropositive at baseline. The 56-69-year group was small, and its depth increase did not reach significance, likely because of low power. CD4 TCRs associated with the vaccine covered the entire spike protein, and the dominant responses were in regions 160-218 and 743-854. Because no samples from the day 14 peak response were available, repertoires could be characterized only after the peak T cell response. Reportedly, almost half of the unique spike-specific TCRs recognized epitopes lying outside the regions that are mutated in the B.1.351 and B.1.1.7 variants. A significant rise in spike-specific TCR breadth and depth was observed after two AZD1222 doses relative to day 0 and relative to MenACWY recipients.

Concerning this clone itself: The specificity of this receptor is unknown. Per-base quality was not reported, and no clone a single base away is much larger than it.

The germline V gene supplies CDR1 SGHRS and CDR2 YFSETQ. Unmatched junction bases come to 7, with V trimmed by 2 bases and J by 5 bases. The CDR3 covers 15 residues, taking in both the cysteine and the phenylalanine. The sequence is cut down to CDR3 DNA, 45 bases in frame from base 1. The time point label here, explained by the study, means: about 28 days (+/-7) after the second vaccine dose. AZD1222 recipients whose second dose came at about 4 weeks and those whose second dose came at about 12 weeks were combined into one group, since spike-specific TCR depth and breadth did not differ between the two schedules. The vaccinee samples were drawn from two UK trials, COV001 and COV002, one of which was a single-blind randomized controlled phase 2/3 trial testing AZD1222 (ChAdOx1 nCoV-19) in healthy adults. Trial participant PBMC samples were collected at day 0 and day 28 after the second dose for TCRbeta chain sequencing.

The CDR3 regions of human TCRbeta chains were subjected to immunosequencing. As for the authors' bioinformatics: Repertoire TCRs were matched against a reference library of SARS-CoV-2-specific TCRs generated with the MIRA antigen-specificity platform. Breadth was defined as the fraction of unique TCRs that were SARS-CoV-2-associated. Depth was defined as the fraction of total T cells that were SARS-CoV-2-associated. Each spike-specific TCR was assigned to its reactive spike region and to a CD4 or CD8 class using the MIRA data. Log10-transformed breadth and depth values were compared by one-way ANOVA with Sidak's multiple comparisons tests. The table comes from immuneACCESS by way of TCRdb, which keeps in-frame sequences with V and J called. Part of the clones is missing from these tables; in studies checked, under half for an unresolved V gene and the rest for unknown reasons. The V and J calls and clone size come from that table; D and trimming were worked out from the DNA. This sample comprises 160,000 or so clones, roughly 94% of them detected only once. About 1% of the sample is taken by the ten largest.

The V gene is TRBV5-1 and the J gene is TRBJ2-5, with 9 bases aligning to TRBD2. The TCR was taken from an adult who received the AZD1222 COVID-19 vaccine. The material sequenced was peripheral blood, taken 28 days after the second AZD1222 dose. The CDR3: CASSFSGGGGETQYF. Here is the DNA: TGCGCCAGCAGCTTTAGCGGGGGCGGTGGGGAGACCCAGTACTTC.